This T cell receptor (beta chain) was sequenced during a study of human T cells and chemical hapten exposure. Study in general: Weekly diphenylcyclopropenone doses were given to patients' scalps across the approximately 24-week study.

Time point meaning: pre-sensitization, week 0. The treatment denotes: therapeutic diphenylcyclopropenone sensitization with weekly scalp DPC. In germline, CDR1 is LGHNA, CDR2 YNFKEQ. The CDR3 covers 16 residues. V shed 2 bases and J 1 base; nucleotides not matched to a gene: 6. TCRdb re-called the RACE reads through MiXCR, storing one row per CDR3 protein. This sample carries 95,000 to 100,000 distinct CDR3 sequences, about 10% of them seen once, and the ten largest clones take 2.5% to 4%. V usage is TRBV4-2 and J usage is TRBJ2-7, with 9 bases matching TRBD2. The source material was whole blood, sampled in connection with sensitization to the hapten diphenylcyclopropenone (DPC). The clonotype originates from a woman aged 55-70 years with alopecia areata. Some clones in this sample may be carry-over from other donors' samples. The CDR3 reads CASSQNGLAPSYEQYF. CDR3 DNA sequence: TGTGCCAGCAGCCAAAACGGACTAGCGCCTTCCTACGAGCAGTACTTC.